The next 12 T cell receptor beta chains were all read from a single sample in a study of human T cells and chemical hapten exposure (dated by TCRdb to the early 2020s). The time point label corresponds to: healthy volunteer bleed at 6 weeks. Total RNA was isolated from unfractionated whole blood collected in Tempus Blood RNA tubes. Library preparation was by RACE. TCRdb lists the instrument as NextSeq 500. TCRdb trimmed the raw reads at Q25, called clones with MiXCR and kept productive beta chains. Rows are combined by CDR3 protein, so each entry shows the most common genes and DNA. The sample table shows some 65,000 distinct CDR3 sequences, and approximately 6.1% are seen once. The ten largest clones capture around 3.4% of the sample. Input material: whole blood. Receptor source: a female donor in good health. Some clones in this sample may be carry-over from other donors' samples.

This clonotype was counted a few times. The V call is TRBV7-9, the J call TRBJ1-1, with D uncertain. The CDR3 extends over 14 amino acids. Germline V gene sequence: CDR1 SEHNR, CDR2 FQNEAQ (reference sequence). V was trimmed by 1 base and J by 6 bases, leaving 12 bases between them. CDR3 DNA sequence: TGTGCCAGCAGCTTAGAAGGCTGGGTTGCTGAAGCTTTCTTT. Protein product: CASSLEGWVAEAFF.

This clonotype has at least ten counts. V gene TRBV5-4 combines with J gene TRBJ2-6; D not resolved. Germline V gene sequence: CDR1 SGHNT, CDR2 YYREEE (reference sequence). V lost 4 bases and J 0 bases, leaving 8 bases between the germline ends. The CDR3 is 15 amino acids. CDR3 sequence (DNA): TGTGCCAGCAGCCAGGAGTACTCTGGGGCCAACGTCCTGACTTTC. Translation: CASSQEYSGANVLTF.

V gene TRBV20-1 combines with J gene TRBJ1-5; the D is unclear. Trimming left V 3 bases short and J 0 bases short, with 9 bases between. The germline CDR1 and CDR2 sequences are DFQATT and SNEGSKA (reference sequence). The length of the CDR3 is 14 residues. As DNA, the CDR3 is TGCAGTGCTAGGCCTTTCGATAGCAATCAGCCCCAGCATTTT. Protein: CSARPFDSNQPQHF.

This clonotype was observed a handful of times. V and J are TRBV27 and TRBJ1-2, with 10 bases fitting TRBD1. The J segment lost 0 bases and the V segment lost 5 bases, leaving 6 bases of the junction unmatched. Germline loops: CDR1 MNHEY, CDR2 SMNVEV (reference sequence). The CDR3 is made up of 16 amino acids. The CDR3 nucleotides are TGTGCCAGCAGTCCGGACAGGGGGGCGACTAACTATGGCTACACCTTC. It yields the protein CASSPDRGATNYGYTF.

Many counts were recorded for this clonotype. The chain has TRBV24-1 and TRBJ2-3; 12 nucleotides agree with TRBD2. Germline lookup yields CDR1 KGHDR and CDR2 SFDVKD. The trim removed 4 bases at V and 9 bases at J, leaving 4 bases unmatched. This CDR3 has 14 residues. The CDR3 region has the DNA TGTGCCACCAGTGACCGACTAGCGGGAGACACGCAGTATTTT. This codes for CATSDRLAGDTQYF.

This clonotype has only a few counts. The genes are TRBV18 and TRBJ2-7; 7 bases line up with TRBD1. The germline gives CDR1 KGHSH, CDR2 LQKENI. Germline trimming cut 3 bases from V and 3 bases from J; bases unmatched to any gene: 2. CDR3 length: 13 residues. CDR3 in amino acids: CASSPGTVYEQYF. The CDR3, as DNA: TGTGCCAGCTCACCGGGGACAGTCTACGAGCAGTACTTC.

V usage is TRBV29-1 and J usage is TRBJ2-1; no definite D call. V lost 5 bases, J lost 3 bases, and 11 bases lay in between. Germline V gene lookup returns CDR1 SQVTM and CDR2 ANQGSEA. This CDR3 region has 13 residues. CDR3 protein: CSVYHQDYNEQFF. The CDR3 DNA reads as TGCAGCGTTTATCACCAAGACTACAATGAGCAGTTCTTC.

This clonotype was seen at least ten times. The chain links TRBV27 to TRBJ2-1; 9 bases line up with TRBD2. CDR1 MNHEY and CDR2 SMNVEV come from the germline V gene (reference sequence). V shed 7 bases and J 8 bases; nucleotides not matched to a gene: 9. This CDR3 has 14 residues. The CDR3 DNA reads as TGTGCCAGCATATGGCGGGAGGGCCGTTATGAGCAGTTCTTC. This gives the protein CASIWREGRYEQFF.

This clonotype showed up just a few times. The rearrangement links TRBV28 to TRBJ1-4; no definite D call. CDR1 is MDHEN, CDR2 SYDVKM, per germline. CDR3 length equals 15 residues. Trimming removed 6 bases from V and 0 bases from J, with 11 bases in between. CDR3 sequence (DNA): TGTGCCAGCAGGGATAGCTTTGCAACTAATGAAAAACTGTTTTTT. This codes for CASRDSFATNEKLFF.

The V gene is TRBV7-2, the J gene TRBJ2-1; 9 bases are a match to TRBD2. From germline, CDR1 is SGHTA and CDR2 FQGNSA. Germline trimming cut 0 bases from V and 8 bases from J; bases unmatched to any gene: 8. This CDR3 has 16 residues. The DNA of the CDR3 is TGTGCCAGCAGCTTAGCTTTAGCGGGAGTAGGAGATGAGCAGTTCTTC. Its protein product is CASSLALAGVGDEQFF.

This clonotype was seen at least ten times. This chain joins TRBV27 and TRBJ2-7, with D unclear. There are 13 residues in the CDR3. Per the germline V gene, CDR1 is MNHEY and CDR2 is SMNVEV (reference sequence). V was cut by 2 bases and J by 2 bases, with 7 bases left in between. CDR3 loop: CASSLGFAYEQYF. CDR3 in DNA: TGTGCCAGCAGTTTAGGATTCGCCTACGAGCAGTACTTC.

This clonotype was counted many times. The CDR3: CASGTSAAGGSSPLHF. The CDR3 nucleotides read TGTGCCAGCGGTACTTCGGCGGCGGGTGGTAGTTCACCCCTCCACTTT. This chain joins TRBV25-1 and TRBJ1-6; no clear D gene. Germline V gene data show CDR1 as MGHDK and CDR2 as SYGVNS. The V end was cut by 8 bases, the J end by 9 bases, with 23 bases between. The CDR3 runs 16 residues.